This record covers a single T cell receptor (beta chain). These data come from a study of CD8+CD57+ T cells in acquired aplastic anemia. Genomic DNA provided the template from which TCR beta VDJ and CDR3 profiles were obtained. TCRdb recomputed calls from the reads with MiXCR, one row per CDR3 protein. Of about 35,000 distinct CDR3 sequences in the sample, more than 75% were seen once. V lost 6 bases to trimming and J lost 3 bases; unmatched junction nucleotides: 11. The germline gives CDR1 SQVTM, CDR2 ANQGSEA. The CDR3 extends over 15 amino acids. The sequencing input was sorted CD4+, CD8+, or CD8+CD57+ T cells (not recorded which) from PBMCs. The TCR sequence derives from a human donor in good health, serving as a control. The chain is built from TRBV29-1 and TRBJ2-5, with 9 bases fitting TRBD2. Written as DNA, the CDR3 is TGCAGCGTGAGTCGGACTAGCGACATGGAAGAGACCCAGTACTTC. The encoded protein is CSVSRTSDMEETQYF.